The source of this TCR beta chain is a study of T cell responses to AZD1222 COVID-19 vaccine (TCRdb year 2021). Looking at the study overall: Because spike-specific TCR depth and breadth did not differ between the two schedules, AZD1222 recipients who got a second dose at roughly 4 weeks were pooled with those who got a second dose at roughly 12 weeks. Trial participants were enrolled by age into 18-55, 56-69 and 70-plus year subgroups, with about 150, 28 and 57 TCR-sequenced participants respectively. A total of about 230 trial participants underwent TCR sequencing, of whom some 210 received two doses of AZD1222 and 26 received two doses of the MenACWY control vaccine. The paper as a whole reports these results and caveats: In the small 56-69-year group, the increase in depth fell short of significance, most likely because of low power. Reportedly, almost half of the unique spike-specific TCRs recognized epitopes lying outside the regions that are mutated in the B.1.351 and B.1.1.7 variants. Conclusions about previously exposed vaccinees were limited because only a handful of AZD1222 recipients were SARS-CoV-2 seropositive at baseline. A significant rise in spike-specific TCR breadth and depth was observed after two AZD1222 doses relative to day 0 and relative to MenACWY recipients. CD4 TCRs associated with the vaccine covered the entire spike protein, and the dominant responses were in regions 160-218 and 743-854. No day 14 peak-response samples were available, so repertoires were characterized only after the peak T cell response. Most participants were white British and females outnumbered males, and the authors suggested that clonal diversity may have been underestimated.

The CDR3 has 12 amino acids, counting the end cysteine and phenylalanine. CDR3 DNA is the only sequence kept; it has 36 bases, read in frame from the first base. Deletion took 3 bases off V and 9 bases off J, with a span of 11 bases between the germline ends. According to the germline V gene, CDR1 reads KGHDR and CDR2 reads SFDVKD. This specimen's time point label, per the study, means: baseline before first vaccination. Vaccinee samples were obtained from the UK trials COV001 and COV002, which included a single-blind randomized controlled phase 2/3 trial of AZD1222 (ChAdOx1 nCoV-19) in healthy adults. For TCRbeta chain sequencing, PBMC samples from trial participants were taken at day 0 and at day 28 after the second dose. On this clone: Its antigen remains unidentified. No much larger clone is present one base from it, and per-base qualities are unavailable.

The CDR3 regions of human TCRbeta chains were analyzed by immunosequencing. The study's own analysis went as follows. TCRs in the repertoires were compared against a reference library of SARS-CoV-2-specific TCRs that had been generated with the MIRA antigen-specificity platform. Breadth was defined as the fraction of unique TCRs that were SARS-CoV-2-associated. Depth was defined as the fraction of total T cells that were SARS-CoV-2-associated. Using the MIRA data, each spike-specific TCR was mapped to the spike region that the TCR reacts to and placed in a CD4 or CD8 class. Log10-transformed breadth and depth values were compared by one-way ANOVA with Sidak's multiple comparisons tests. The clones in this table, taken by TCRdb from immuneACCESS, are in-frame only. Not every clone is retained; where verified, under half of the shortfall comes from an unresolved V gene, and the cause of the rest is unknown. That table is the source of V, J and clone size, and D and trimming were worked out from the DNA. A total of some 160,000 clones appear in this sample, 75% to 95% of them only once. The ten largest clones add up to around 4% of the sample.

The chain couples TRBV24-1 to TRBJ2-7, with the D call perhaps TRBD1 or TRBD2, each one matching 5 bases. This sample comprised peripheral blood, obtained on day 0 of AZD1222 vaccination. The TCR originated in an adult in good health. The sequenced DNA is TGTGCCACCAGTGATGGGACGACGGGGCAGTACTTC. Its protein product is CATSDGTTGQYF.